The clone carrying this TCR beta chain was seen only a few times. The antigen remains unidentified. These data originate in a study of cytomegalovirus exposure and HLA in healthy donors. Study-wide findings and caveats: It is likely that the observed cluster of highly shared sequence variants was a sequencing artifact. The HLA-A and HLA-B alleles of most subjects were reportedly predicted accurately from TCR beta sequences. Earlier findings revealed that most TCR beta V segments proved productive either about 90% or about 30% of the time. Later analysis associated a missense DCLRE1C variant with TCR beta V- and J-gene trimming.

The PCR made use of 60 Vbeta and 13 Jbeta primers. Profiling relied on immunoSEQ multiplex PCR, and the TCRdb table lists in-frame clones only, not all of them. The repertoire holds some 140,000 clones, with more than 75% as singletons. This receptor was taken from a female donor in good health and CMV-seronegative. The specimen sequenced was PBMCs.

CDR3 DNA: TGTGCCACCGCCGGGACAGAGAACACCGGGGAGCTGTTTTTT. Its translation is CATAGTENTGELFF. V is TRBV10-3 and J is TRBJ2-2; 7 nucleotides agree with TRBD1. Germline CDR1 reads ENHRY; CDR2 reads SYGVKD. Unmatched junction bases numbered 6, after V lost 10 bases and J lost 1 base. The CDR3 is made up of 14 amino acids.